These 3 T cell receptor beta chains were all obtained from the same sample, sequenced in a study of OX40 agonist ivuxolimab in advanced cancers. Some clones are missing from TCRdb's copy, which holds only in-frame ones; the method was immunoSEQ multiplex PCR. The table includes 90,000 or so clones, over 75% detected once. Here the sequenced sample was CD4+ or CD8+ T cells sorted from blood, taken in a trial of the OX40 agonist ivuxolimab. The receptors derive from an adult with an advanced solid tumor such as melanoma, head and neck, liver or kidney cancer.

The J gene is TRBJ2-7, the V gene TRBV29-1; D possibly uses TRBD1 or TRBD2 (5 bases each). Germline CDR1 reads SQVTM; CDR2 reads ANQGSEA. V lost 4 bases to trimming and J lost 2 bases, with 9 bases between them. The CDR3 has 12 residues. The CDR3 region is CSVGGAPYEQYF. The CDR3 coding sequence is TGCAGCGTTGGAGGGGCCCCCTACGAGCAGTACTTC.

The chain links TRBV7-2 to TRBJ2-2; 11 bases are a match to TRBD2. Germline lookup yields CDR1 SGHTA and CDR2 FQGNSA. The CDR3 is made up of 17 amino acids. V shed 1 base and J 1 base; nucleotides not matched to a gene: 2. This chain's CDR3 is CASSLVGTSGNTGELFF. The CDR3 DNA reads as TGTGCCAGCAGCTTAGTGGGGACTAGCGGGAACACCGGGGAGCTGTTTTTT.

The chain uses TRBV7-9 and TRBJ2-2; no clear D. The CDR3 is 14 amino acids. Trimming shortened V by 2 bases and J by 2 bases, and 6 bases separated the two germline ends. Germline values: CDR1 SEHNR, CDR2 FQNEAQ (reference sequence). This chain's CDR3 is CASSLILNTGELFF. The CDR3 coding sequence is TGTGCCAGCAGCTTAATATTAAACACCGGGGAGCTGTTTTTT.